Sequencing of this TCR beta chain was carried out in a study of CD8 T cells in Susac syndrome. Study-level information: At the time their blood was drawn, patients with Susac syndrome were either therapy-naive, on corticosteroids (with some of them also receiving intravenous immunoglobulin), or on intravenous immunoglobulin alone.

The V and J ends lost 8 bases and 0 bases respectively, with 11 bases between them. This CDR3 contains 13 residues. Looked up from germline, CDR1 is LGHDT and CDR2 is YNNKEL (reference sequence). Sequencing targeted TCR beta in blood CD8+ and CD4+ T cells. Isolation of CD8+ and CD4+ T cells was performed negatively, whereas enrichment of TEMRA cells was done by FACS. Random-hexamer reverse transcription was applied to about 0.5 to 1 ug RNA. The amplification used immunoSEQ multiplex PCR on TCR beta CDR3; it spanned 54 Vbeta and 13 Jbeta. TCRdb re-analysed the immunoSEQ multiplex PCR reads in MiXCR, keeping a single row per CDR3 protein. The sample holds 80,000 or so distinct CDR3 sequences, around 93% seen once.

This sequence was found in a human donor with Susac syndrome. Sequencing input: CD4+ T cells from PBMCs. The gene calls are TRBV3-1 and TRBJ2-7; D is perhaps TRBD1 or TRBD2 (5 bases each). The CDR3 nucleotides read TGTGCCAGCGGGGGAAGGCTCTCCTACGAGCAGTACTTC. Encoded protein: CASGGRLSYEQYF.